This T cell receptor (beta chain) was found in a study of technical replicates of blood from a few donors. Trimming cost V 8 bases and J 2 bases, with 12 bases left between them. Germline CDR1 and CDR2: MDHEN and SYDVKM. CDR3 length: 13 residues. Assay used: immunoSEQ multiplex PCR; TCRdb lists only in-frame clones, some missing. Of about 81,000 clones in the sample, about 96% were seen once. The sequence came from a human donor in good health. The chain joins TRBV28 to TRBJ1-2; a possible D gene is TRBD1 (6 bases). Sequencing was done on a sample of T cells isolated from PBMCs. DNA for the CDR3: TGTGCCAGCGTACAGGGCTCGAACTATGGCTACACCTTC. Translated, it gives CASVQGSNYGYTF.